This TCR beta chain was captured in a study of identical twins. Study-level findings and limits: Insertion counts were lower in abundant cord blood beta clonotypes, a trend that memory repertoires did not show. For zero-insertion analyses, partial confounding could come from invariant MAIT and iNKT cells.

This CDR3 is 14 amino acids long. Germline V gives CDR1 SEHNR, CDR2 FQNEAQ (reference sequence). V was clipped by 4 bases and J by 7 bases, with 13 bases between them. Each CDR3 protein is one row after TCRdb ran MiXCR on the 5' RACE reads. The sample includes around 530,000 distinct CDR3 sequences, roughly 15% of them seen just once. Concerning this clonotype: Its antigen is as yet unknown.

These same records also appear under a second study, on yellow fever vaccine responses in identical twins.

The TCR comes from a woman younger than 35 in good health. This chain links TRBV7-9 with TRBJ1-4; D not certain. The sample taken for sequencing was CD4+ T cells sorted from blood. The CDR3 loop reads CASSSTRDGEKLFF. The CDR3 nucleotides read TGTGCCAGCAGCTCAACAAGGGATGGTGAAAAACTGTTTTTT.